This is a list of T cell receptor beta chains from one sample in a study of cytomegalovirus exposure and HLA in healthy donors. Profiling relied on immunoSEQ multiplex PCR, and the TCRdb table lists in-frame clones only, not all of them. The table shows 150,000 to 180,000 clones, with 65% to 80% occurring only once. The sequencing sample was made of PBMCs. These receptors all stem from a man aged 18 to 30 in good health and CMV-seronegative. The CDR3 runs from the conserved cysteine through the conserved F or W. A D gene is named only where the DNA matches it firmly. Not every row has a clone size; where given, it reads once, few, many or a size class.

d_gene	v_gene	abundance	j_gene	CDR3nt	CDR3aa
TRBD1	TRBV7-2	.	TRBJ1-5	TGTGCCAGCAGCCTACAGACAGGGGCGATCAATCAGCCCCAGCATTTT	CASSLQTGAINQPQHF
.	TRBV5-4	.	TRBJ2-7	TGTGCCGCCAGGAGCAGCGGCTCCTACGAGCAGTACTTC	CAARSSGSYEQYF
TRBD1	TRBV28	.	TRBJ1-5	TGTGCCAGCAGAATAGGACAGGGATGGGATTATAGCAATCAGCCCCAGCATTTT	CASRIGQGWDYSNQPQHF
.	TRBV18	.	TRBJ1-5	TGTGCCAGCTCACCACGCGCCGATCAGCCCCAGCATTTT	CASSPRADQPQHF
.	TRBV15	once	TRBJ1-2	TGTGCCACCAGCAGAGATGGCAGGGTTCACTATGGCTACACCTTC	CATSRDGRVHYGYTF
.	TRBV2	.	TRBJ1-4	TGTGCCAGCAAGAAGGTCCAGGGCCGTTTTGAAAAACTGTTTTTT	CASKKVQGRFEKLFF
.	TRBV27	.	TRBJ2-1	TGTGCCAGCAGTTTAGGGAGCTCCTACAATGAGCAGTTCTTC	CASSLGSSYNEQFF
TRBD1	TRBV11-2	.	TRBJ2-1	TGTGCCAGCAGCTGGGACAGCGGCTCCTACAATGAGCAGTTCTTC	CASSWDSGSYNEQFF
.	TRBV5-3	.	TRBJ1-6	TGTGCCAGAAGCTCGATCGGTTGCAATTCACCCCTCCACTTT	CARSSIGCNSPLHF
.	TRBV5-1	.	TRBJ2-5	TGCGCCAGCAGCCGAACCGGGACAGTCTCGGGGGATGGGACCCAGTACTTC	CASSRTGTVSGDGTQYF
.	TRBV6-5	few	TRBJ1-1	TGTGCCAGCAGTTACTCGAGAAACACTGAAGCTTTCTTT	CASSYSRNTEAFF
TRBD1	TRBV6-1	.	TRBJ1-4	TGTGCCAGCAGTGACGGGGGACAGGCGGAAAAACTGTTTTTT	CASSDGGQAEKLFF
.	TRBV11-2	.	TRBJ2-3	TGTGCCAGCAGCCAAAACTTGCTCTTACCGATTAATACGCAGTATTTT	CASSQNLLLPINTQYF
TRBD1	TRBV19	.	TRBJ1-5	TGTGCCAGTTCCGGACAGGGCTATGGTGAAGACAATCAGCCCCAGCATTTT	CASSGQGYGEDNQPQHF
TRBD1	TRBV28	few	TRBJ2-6	TGTGCCAGCAGTCCCCGACAGGGGAATGGGGCCAACGGCCTGACTTTC	CASSPRQGNGANGLTF
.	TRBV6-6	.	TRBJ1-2	TGTGCCAGCAGACGACCAGGACGGGATAACTATGGCTACACCTTC	CASRRPGRDNYGYTF
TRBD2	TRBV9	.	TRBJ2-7	TGTGCCAGCAGCGTGGCCAGCGGGGGGGCATACTACGAGCAGTACTTC	CASSVASGGAYYEQYF
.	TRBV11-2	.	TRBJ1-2	TGTGCCAGCAGCTTAGAGCGTGTCGGCTATGGCTACACCTTC	CASSLERVGYGYTF
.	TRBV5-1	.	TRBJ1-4	TGCGCCAGCAGCCCGGGGGCAACTAATGAAAAACTGTTTTTT	CASSPGATNEKLFF
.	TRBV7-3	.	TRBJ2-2	TGTGCCAGCAGCTCCGGCCCCGGATGGGAGACCGGGGAGCTGTTTTTT	CASSSGPGWETGELFF
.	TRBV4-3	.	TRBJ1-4	TGCGCCAGCAGCCAAGGCCGGGAATTGGGGAAACTGTTTTTT	CASSQGRELGKLFF
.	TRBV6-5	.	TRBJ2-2	TGTGCCAGCAGAATTCATACGACTGGGACCGGGGAGCTGTTTTTT	CASRIHTTGTGELFF
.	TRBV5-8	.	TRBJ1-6	TGTGCCAGCAACTCGAGAGTCACCTATAATTCACCCCTCCACTTT	CASNSRVTYNSPLHF
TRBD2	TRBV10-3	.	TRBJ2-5	TGTGCCATCAGTGAGTCGCGGGGGGCCCAGGGAGAGACCCAGTACTTC	CAISESRGAQGETQYF
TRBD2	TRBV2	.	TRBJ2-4	TGTGCCAGCAGTCTCCTAAGCGGGCGCGGGGGGGCCGCCGAAAACAGTCAGTACTTC	CASSLLSGRGGAAENSQYF
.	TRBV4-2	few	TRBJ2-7	TGTGCCAGCAGCCAAACCGGGATACCGAGCTCCTACGAGCAGTACTTC	CASSQTGIPSSYEQYF
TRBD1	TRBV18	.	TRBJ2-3	TGTGCCAGCGCCGGACAGGGGAACACAGATACGCAGTATTTT	CASAGQGNTDTQYF
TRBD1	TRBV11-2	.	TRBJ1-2	TGTGCCAGCAGCTCACTCAAGTTGACAGGGCTCTATGGCTACACCTTC	CASSSLKLTGLYGYTF
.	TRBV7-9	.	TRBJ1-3	TGTGCCAGCAGCCTTGAACAGGGAGTCGGAGGAAACACCATATATTTT	CASSLEQGVGGNTIYF
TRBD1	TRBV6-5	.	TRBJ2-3	TGTGCCAGCAGGCTGACAGGGGACCTCACAGATACGCAGTATTTT	CASRLTGDLTDTQYF
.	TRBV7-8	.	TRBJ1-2	TGTGCCAGCACCCGATCCAATTTTGCGGAGCACTATGGCTACACCTTC	CASTRSNFAEHYGYTF
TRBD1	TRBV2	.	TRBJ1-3	TGTGCCAGCACTCGAGAACGGACAGGGGGTTTCTCTGGAAACACCATATATTTT	CASTRERTGGFSGNTIYF
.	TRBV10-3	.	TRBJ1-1	TGTGCCATCAGTGAGTCGAGCGAGTCCGGCACTGAAGCTTTCTTT	CAISESSESGTEAFF
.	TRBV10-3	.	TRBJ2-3	TGTGCCATCAGTGAGTCGGGCGGGTGGGGAGATACGCAGTATTTT	CAISESGGWGDTQYF
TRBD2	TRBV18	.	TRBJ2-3	TGTGCCAGCTCACCACCTGGACGGGGGGGCCGAGATACGCAGTATTTT	CASSPPGRGGRDTQYF